The rows below give T cell receptor beta chains drawn from one sample of a study of beta chain features in type 1 diabetes. Libraries were prepared by immunoSEQ multiplex PCR; TCRdb keeps only in-frame clonotypes and omits some of them. The sample holds over 90,000 clones, 28% seen once. Sequencing was carried out using central memory CD4+ T cells from blood. All receptors derive from a woman aged 18-35 years with type 1 diabetes. The CDR3 runs from the conserved cysteine through the conserved F or W. A D gene is named only where the DNA matches it firmly. For some rows the clone size is stated as once, few or many, or as a class when expanded; others skip it.

CDR3 protein | CDR3 DNA | J gene | V gene | D gene | clone size
CAIGAGTSGLTNTGELFF | TGTGCCATCGGGGCCGGGACTAGCGGACTGACGAACACCGGGGAGCTGTTTTTT | TRBJ2-2 | TRBV10-3 | TRBD2 | few
CASSLEGSGRVEQFF | TGTGCCAGCAGCTTAGAAGGTAGCGGGAGGGTCGAGCAGTTCTTC | TRBJ2-1 | TRBV7-9 | TRBD2 | few
CASSKGLAGGGDEQYF | TGTGCCAGCAGCAAGGGACTAGCGGGAGGTGGCGACGAGCAGTACTTC | TRBJ2-7 | TRBV2 | TRBD2 | -
CASSGQAGKTYNEQFF | TGTGCCAGCAGTGGTCAAGCGGGGAAAACCTACAATGAGCAGTTCTTC | TRBJ2-1 | TRBV6-1 | TRBD2 | few
CASSPRETQYF | TGTGCCAGCAGCCCTAGGGAGACCCAGTACTTC | TRBJ2-5 | TRBV11-2 | - | -
CAILAGGDEQYF | TGCGCCATTTTAGCGGGCGGGGACGAGCAGTACTTC | TRBJ2-7 | TRBV10-2 | TRBD2 | few
CASSLGVGGQGGGEQFF | TGCGCCAGCAGCTTGGGGGTCGGTGGACAGGGAGGAGGTGAGCAGTTCTTC | TRBJ2-1 | TRBV5-1 | TRBD1 | few
CASSLGVGRLPYEQYF | TGCGCCAGCAGCTTGGGGGTGGGCAGGCTACCGTACGAGCAGTACTTC | TRBJ2-7 | TRBV5-1 | - | few
CATRQPNTEAFF | TGTGCCACTAGACAGCCGAACACTGAAGCTTTCTTT | TRBJ1-1 | TRBV10-3 | - | -
CASSPMTSGQETQYF | TGCGCCAGCAGCCCGATGACTAGCGGACAAGAGACCCAGTACTTC | TRBJ2-5 | TRBV5-1 | TRBD2 | few
CASSPVRVPTGELFF | TGTGCCAGCTCACCAGTCAGGGTCCCCACCGGGGAGCTGTTTTTT | TRBJ2-2 | TRBV18 | - | few
CASSQAVFSGRPNEQFF | TGTGCCAGCAGCCAAGCGGTATTTAGCGGGAGGCCAAATGAGCAGTTCTTC | TRBJ2-1 | TRBV4-2 | TRBD2 | few
CASSPQGVVSTEAFF | TGTGCCAGCAGCCCCCAAGGGGTAGTAAGCACTGAAGCTTTCTTT | TRBJ1-1 | TRBV7-2 | - | -
CASSTTGAGYNEQFF | TGTGCCAGTAGCACCACAGGGGCCGGGTACAATGAGCAGTTCTTC | TRBJ2-1 | TRBV19 | TRBD1 | few
CASSHMSRGPNTEAFF | TGTGCCAGCAGCCACATGTCCAGGGGACCGAACACTGAAGCTTTCTTT | TRBJ1-1 | TRBV14 | - | -
CASSPDQETQYF | TGCGCCAGCAGCCCGGACCAAGAGACCCAGTACTTC | TRBJ2-5 | TRBV5-1 | - | -
CASSVYSQGVVDGYTF | TGTGCCAGCAGTGTGTACTCACAGGGAGTAGTCGATGGCTACACCTTC | TRBJ1-2 | TRBV27 | - | few
CASSQKTGTGANVLTF | TGCGCCAGCAGTCAAAAGACAGGGACTGGGGCCAACGTCCTGACTTTC | TRBJ2-6 | TRBV23-1 | TRBD1 | -
CASSKGGASVYTQYF | TGTGCCAGCAGCAAAGGGGGCGCTAGCGTGTATACGCAGTATTTT | TRBJ2-3 | TRBV7-3 | - | -
CASSVGAGGRDEQFF | TGTGCCAGCAGCGTAGGTGCGGGAGGGCGGGATGAGCAGTTCTTC | TRBJ2-1 | TRBV9 | TRBD2 | -
CASSSNPSRQVEAFF | TGTGCCAGCAGCTCTAACCCTAGTAGACAGGTTGAAGCTTTCTTT | TRBJ1-1 | TRBV28 | - | -
CASSSLGTSGPYQETQYF | TGTGCCAGCAGCTCGCTAGGGACTAGCGGGCCGTACCAAGAGACCCAGTACTTC | TRBJ2-5 | TRBV5-6 | TRBD2 | -
CACDRGTGTGELFF | TGTGCCTGCGACAGGGGGACGGGCACCGGGGAGCTGTTTTTT | TRBJ2-2 | TRBV30 | TRBD1 | -
CASSPRAVRDNEQFF | TGTGCCAGCTCACCACGAGCAGTACGGGACAATGAGCAGTTCTTC | TRBJ2-1 | TRBV18 | - | -
CASSPRVEGELFF | TGTGCCAGCTCACCACGTGTCGAGGGGGAGCTGTTTTTT | TRBJ2-2 | TRBV18 | - | few